This is a list of T cell receptor beta chains from one sample in a study of cytomegalovirus exposure and HLA in healthy donors. Only in-frame clones appear in the TCRdb table, and some are missing; sequencing was by immunoSEQ multiplex PCR. The sample totals some 130,000 clones. Sequences were obtained from PBMCs. The receptors derive from a man aged 18 to 29 in good health and CMV-seronegative. Both conserved end residues are part of each CDR3. A D gene is named only where the DNA matches it firmly.

>TRBV2|NA|TRBJ1-1|13
TGTGCCAGCACCGTCACTATGAACACTGAAGCTTTCTTT
CASTVTMNTEAFF
>TRBV2|NA|TRBJ1-2|13
TGTGCCAGCAGCCCGGACAGATTCGATGGCTACACCTTC
CASSPDRFDGYTF
>TRBV19|NA|TRBJ1-2|14
TGTGCCAGTAGTTCGGGCGGCGGGGACTATGGCTACACCTTC
CASSSGGGDYGYTF
>TRBV7-2|NA|TRBJ2-5|12
TGTGCCAGCAGCTTTGAGCGGGAGACCCAGTACTTC
CASSFERETQYF
>TRBV13|NA|TRBJ1-6|15
TGTGCCAGCAGCTTAGGGGACCAGGGTAATTCACCCCTCCACTTT
CASSLGDQGNSPLHF
>TRBV19|NA|TRBJ2-5|12
TGTGCCAGTAGTTTAGGGCGGGAGACCCAGTACTTC
CASSLGRETQYF
>TRBV4-3|TRBD1|TRBJ1-3|17
TGCGCCAGCGCCCAAAATCCGGGACAGGGGTCTGGAAACACCATATATTTT
CASAQNPGQGSGNTIYF
>TRBV5-1|NA|TRBJ2-2|15
TGCGCCAGCAGCGGCGTAGGGAGCAGCACCGGGGAGCTGTTTTTT
CASSGVGSSTGELFF
>TRBV19|NA|TRBJ2-5|12
TGTGCCAGTAGTACGGGGACTTCCTCTCCGTACTTC
CASSTGTSSPYF
>TRBV18|NA|TRBJ2-5|13
TGTGCCGACTCCCCTGGGAGCCAAGAGACCCAGTACTTC
CADSPGSQETQYF